Presented here are 16 T cell receptor beta chains from one specimen sequenced in a study of cytomegalovirus exposure and HLA in healthy donors. PCR employed 60 Vbeta and 13 Jbeta primers. Assay used: immunoSEQ multiplex PCR; TCRdb lists only in-frame clones, some missing. The table records about 250,000 clones, around two thirds of them present only once. Specimen: PBMCs. The source of these receptors is a female donor in good health and CMV-seronegative.

The chain employs TRBV27 and TRBJ1-1; D not certain. Deletions cut 2 bases from V and 4 bases from J, with 14 bases between. Germline-derived CDR1 and CDR2 are MNHEY and SMNVEV (reference sequence). This CDR3 has 15 amino acids. CDR3 DNA: TGTGCCAGCAGTTTACTCGGAGGATCTAGCACTGAAGCTTTCTTT. Amino acids: CASSLLGGSSTEAFF.

The chain recombines TRBV5-1 with TRBJ2-7; 9 bases align to TRBD1. CDR1 SGHRS and CDR2 YFSETQ come from the germline V gene. V dropped 2 bases and J dropped 4; count of bases not matched to a gene: 7. This CDR3 is 15 amino acids long. The CDR3 is CASSFVPGQGYEQYF. The CDR3 coding sequence is TGCGCCAGCAGCTTCGTACCGGGACAGGGTTACGAGCAGTACTTC.

The chain has TRBV7-3 and TRBJ2-2; D perhaps matches TRBD1 (5 bases). V lost 1 base and J lost 5, with 14 bases in between. This CDR3 comprises 16 residues. In germline, CDR1 is SGHTA, CDR2 FQGTGA. CDR3 bases: TGTGCCAGCAGCTTAATTTTTACAGGAGTAACCGGGGAGCTGTTTTTT. Translated, it gives CASSLIFTGVTGELFF.

The chain links TRBV2 to TRBJ2-3, with D uncertain. The CDR3 covers 15 residues. V lost 1 base, J lost 2 bases, and 10 bases lay in between. The V gene's germline CDR1 is SNHLY and CDR2 FYNNEI. CDR3 nucleotides: TGTGCCAGCAGTGAAGGGCGGAAATCCACAGATACGCAGTATTTT. Translating it yields CASSEGRKSTDTQYF.

The sample holds one count of this clone. In DNA, the CDR3 is TGTGCCAGCAGTTCCCTTGCAGGGACTGAAGCTTTCTTT. It translates to CASSSLAGTEAFF. This chain joins TRBV28 and TRBJ1-1; D perhaps matches TRBD1 (5 bases). The germline V and J ends were trimmed by 4 bases and 5 bases, with 11 bases remaining between them. The CDR3 totals 13 residues. CDR1 is MDHEN, CDR2 SYDVKM, per germline.

V usage is TRBV7-9 and J usage is TRBJ1-1, with D maybe TRBD1 (5 bases). The CDR3 consists of 12 residues. V was clipped by 4 bases and J by 6 bases, with 9 bases between them. Looked up from germline, CDR1 is SEHNR and CDR2 is FQNEAQ (reference sequence). The chain's CDR3 is CASSSAGAEAFF. In nucleotides, the CDR3 is TGTGCCAGCAGCTCCGCGGGGGCTGAAGCTTTCTTT.

DNA for the CDR3: TGTGCCAGCAGCGTAGAGAAGCGGTTGGGAGATACGCAGTATTTT. Translated, it gives CASSVEKRLGDTQYF. The chain is built from TRBV9 and TRBJ2-3, with a tentative D call TRBD2 (5 bases). This CDR3 is built from 15 residues. Trimming pared 0 bases from V and 5 bases from J, leaving 13 bases between. Germline V gene lookup returns CDR1 SGDLS and CDR2 YYNGEE.

This chain uses TRBV4-2 with TRBJ2-5; no clear D. The J call may be mistaken, given a closer DNA end match to TRBJ2-7. Germline V lookup: CDR1 LGHNA, CDR2 YNFKEQ. This CDR3 is built from 11 residues. Here the CDR3 reads CASSQDYEQYF. The CDR3 coding sequence is TGTGCCAGCAGCCAAGATTACGAGCAGTACTTC.

This clone has more than one count but fewer than ten. The chain has TRBV21-1 and TRBJ2-7; the table's D gene call, TRBD2, was not cross checked with the DNA. TRBV21-1 counts as a pseudogene. The CDR3 totals 15 residues. CDR3: CASSKWRERGYEQYF. CDR3 in DNA: TGTGCCAGCAGCAAATGGCGGGAGAGGGGCTACGAGCAGTACTTC.

This clone was recorded a few times. This chain connects TRBV7-2 to TRBJ2-1; TRBD2 matches at 9 bases. V lost 3 bases to trimming and J lost 1 base; unmatched junction nucleotides: 4. Germline assignment: CDR1 SGHTA and CDR2 FQGNSA. The CDR3 has 16 residues. In DNA form, the CDR3 reads TGTGCCAGCAGCTTCGCGGGAGGGGGTTCCTACAATGAGCAGTTCTTC. Translated, it gives CASSFAGGGSYNEQFF.

The chain recombines TRBV27 with TRBJ2-1; 14 bases fit TRBD2. With V trimmed by 5 bases and J by 6 bases, 3 bases remained unmatched. The CDR3 consists of 15 residues. The germline CDR1 and CDR2 sequences are MNHEY and SMNVEV (reference sequence). CDR3 residues: CASSPGTSGSNEQFF. The CDR3 DNA sequence: TGTGCCAGCAGTCCCGGGACTAGCGGGAGCAATGAGCAGTTCTTC.

The V gene is TRBV7-8, the J gene TRBJ1-2; D is undetermined. This CDR3 has 17 amino acids. Trimming took off 6 bases at V and 1 base at J, with 21 bases between the two ends. Germline values: CDR1 SGHVS, CDR2 FQNEAQ. In DNA, the CDR3 is TGTGCCAGCAGTCCCTCTCTGGGGAGCCGATTTAACTATGGCTACACCTTC. As protein: CASSPSLGSRFNYGYTF.

The chain uses TRBV6-5 and TRBJ2-7, with a possible D match to TRBD1 (6 bases). The CDR3 covers 14 residues. Per germline, CDR1 MNHEY and CDR2 SVGAGI. V was clipped by 5 bases and J by 6 bases, with 17 bases between them. CDR3 bases: TGTGCCAGCAGTGCGGGCCTGAGAGGGGGCGAGCAGTACTTC. The encoded protein is CASSAGLRGGEQYF.

The rearrangement links TRBV15 to TRBJ2-2; 9 bases match TRBD1. CDR3 length equals 16 residues. Looked up from germline, CDR1 is LNHNV and CDR2 is YYDKDF (reference sequence). Unmatched junction bases numbered 6, after V lost 0 bases and J lost 7 bases. CDR3 sequence: CATSRDAGQGGGELFF. In DNA, the CDR3 is TGTGCCACCAGCAGAGATGCGGGACAGGGAGGCGGGGAGCTGTTTTTT.

This chain uses TRBV28 with TRBJ2-3, with a tentative D call TRBD2 (7 bases). The germline V and J ends were trimmed by 8 bases and 3 bases, with 15 bases remaining between them. CDR1 is MDHEN and CDR2 is SYDVKM in the germline V gene. This CDR3 has 14 residues. The CDR3 region is CASLLGGRTDTQYF. Written as DNA, the CDR3 is TGTGCCAGCCTCCTGGGGGGGCGGACAGATACGCAGTATTTT.

This chain connects TRBV4-1 to TRBJ1-2, with 9 bases identical to TRBD1. The germline CDR1 and CDR2 sequences are MGHRA and YSYEKL. V lost 8 bases and J lost 3; bases outside the gene matches: 10. The CDR3 consists of 15 residues. CDR3: CASRDRERGHYGYTF. DNA for the CDR3: TGCGCCAGCCGGGACAGGGAAAGGGGCCACTATGGCTACACCTTC.